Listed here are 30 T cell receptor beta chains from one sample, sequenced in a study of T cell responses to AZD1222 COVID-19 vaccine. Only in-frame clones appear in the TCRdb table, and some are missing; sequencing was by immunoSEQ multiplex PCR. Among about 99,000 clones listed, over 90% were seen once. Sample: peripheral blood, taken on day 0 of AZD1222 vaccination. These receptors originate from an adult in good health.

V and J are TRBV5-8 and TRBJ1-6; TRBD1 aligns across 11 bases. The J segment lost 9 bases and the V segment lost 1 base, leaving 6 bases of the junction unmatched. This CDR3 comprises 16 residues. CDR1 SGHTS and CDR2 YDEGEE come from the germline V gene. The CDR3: CASSLRFGTGGSPLHF. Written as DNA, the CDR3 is TGTGCCAGCAGCTTGCGTTTCGGGACAGGGGGTTCACCCCTCCACTTT. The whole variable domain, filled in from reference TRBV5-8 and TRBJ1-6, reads EAGVTQSPTHLIKTRGQQATLRCSPISGHTSVYWYQQALGLGLQFLLWYDEGEERNRGNFPPRFSGRQFPNYSSELNVNALELEDSALYLCASSLRFGTGGSPLHFGNGTRLTVT.

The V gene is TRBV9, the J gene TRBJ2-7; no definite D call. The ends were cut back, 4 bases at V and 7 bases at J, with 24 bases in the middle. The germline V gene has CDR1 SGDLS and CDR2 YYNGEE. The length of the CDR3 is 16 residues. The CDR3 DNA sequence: TGTGCCAGCAGCTCTTCCCCGGTGGATATACCGCGAGAGCAGTACTTC. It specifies CASSSSPVDIPREQYF.

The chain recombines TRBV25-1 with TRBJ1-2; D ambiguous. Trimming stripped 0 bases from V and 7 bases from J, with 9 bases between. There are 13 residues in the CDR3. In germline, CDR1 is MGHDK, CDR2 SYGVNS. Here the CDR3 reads CASSEYKAVGYTF. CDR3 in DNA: TGTGCCAGCAGTGAATATAAGGCCGTTGGCTACACCTTC.

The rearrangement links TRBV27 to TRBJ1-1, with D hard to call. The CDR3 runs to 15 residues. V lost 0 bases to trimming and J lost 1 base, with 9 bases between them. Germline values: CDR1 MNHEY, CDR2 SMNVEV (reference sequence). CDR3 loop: CASSLSPLGNTEAFF. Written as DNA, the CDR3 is TGTGCCAGCAGTTTATCTCCTCTGGGGAACACTGAAGCTTTCTTT.

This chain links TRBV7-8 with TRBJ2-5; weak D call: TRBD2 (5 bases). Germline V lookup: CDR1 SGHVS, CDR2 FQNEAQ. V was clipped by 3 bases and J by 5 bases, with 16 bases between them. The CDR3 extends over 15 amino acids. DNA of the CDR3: TGTGCCAGCAGCTTGCGGTGGGATAGGGAGGAGACCCAGTACTTC. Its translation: CASSLRWDREETQYF.

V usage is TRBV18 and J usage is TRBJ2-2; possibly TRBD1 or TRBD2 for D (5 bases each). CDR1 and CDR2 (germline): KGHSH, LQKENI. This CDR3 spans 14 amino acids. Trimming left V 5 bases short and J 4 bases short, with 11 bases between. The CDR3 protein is CASSGTKSTGELFF. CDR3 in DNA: TGTGCCAGCTCAGGGACGAAGAGCACCGGGGAGCTGTTTTTT. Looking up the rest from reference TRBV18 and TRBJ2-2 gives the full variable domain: NAGVMQNPRHLVRRRGQEARLRCSPMKGHSHVYWYRQLPEEGLKFMVYLQKENIIDESGMPKERFSAEFPKEGPSILRIQQVVRGDSAAYFCASSGTKSTGELFFGEGSRLTVL.

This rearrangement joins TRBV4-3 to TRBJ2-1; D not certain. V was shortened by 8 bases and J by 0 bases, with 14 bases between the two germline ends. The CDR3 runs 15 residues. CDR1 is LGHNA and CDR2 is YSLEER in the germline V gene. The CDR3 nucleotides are TGCGCCAGCTCCATGAGCGCGAGCTCCTACAATGAGCAGTTCTTC. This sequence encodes CASSMSASSYNEQFF.

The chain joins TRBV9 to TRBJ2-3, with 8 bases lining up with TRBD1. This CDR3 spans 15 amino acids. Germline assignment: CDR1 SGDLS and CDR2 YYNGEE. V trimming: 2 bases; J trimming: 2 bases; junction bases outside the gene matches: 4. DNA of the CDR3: TGTGCCAGCAGCGTGACAGGGGCGCACACAGATACGCAGTATTTT. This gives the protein CASSVTGAHTDTQYF.

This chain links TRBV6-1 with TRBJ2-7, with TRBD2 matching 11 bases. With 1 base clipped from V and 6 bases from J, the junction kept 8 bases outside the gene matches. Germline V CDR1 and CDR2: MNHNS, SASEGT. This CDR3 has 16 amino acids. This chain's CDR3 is CASSEVPTSGKSEQYF. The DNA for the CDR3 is TGTGCCAGCAGTGAAGTACCGACTAGCGGGAAATCCGAGCAGTACTTC.

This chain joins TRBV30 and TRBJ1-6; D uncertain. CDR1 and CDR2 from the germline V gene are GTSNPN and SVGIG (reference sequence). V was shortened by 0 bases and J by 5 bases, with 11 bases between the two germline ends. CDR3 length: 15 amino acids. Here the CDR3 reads CAWSVRGLNNSPLHF. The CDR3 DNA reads TGTGCCTGGAGTGTACGCGGCCTGAATAATTCACCCCTCCACTTT.

CDR3 sequence: CSVSDTGGYGYTF. The CDR3, as DNA: TGCAGCGTTTCAGATACAGGGGGCTATGGCTACACCTTC. The chain joins TRBV29-1 to TRBJ1-2; 8 bases line up with TRBD1. The CDR3 covers 13 residues. Germline loops: CDR1 SQVTM, CDR2 ANQGSEA. The V and J ends lost 5 bases and 4 bases, in that order; junction bases with no gene match: 6.

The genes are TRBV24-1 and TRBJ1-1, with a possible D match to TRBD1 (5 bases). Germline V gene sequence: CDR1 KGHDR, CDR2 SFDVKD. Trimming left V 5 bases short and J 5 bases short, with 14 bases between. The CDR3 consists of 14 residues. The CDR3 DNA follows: TGTGCCACCAGTGTCGGGGGACTGGGGACTGAAGCTTTCTTT. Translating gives CATSVGGLGTEAFF.

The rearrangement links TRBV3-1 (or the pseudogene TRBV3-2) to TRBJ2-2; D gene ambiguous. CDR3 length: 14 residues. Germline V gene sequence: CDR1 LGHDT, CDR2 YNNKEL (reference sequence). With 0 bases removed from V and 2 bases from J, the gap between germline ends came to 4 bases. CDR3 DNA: TGTGCCAGCAGCCAAGACGCCAACACCGGGGAGCTGTTTTTT. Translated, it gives CASSQDANTGELFF.

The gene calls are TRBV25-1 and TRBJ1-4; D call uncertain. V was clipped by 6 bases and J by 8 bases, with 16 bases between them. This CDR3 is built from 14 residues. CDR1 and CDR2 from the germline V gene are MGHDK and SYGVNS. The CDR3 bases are TGTGCCAGCAGGGGGTTCGTGCCGGGGGAAAAACTGTTTTTT. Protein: CASRGFVPGEKLFF.

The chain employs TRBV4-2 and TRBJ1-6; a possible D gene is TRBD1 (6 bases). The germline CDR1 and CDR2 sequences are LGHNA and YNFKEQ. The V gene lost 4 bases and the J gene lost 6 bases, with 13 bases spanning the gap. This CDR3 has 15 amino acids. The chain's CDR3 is CASSRTGSGNSPLHF. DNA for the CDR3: TGTGCCAGCAGCCGAACAGGGTCGGGTAATTCACCCCTCCACTTT.

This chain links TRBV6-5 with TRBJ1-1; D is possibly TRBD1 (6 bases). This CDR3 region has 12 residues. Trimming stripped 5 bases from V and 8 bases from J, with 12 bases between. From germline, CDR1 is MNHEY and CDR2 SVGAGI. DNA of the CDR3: TGTGCCAGCAGTACGACAGGCCGGGAAGCTTTCTTT. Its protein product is CASSTTGREAFF.

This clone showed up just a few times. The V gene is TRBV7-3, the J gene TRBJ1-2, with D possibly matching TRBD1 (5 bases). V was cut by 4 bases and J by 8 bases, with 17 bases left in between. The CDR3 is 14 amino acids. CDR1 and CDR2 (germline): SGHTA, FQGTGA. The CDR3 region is CASSYGSGVEGYTF. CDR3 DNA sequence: TGTGCCAGCAGCTACGGTTCGGGGGTGGAAGGCTACACCTTC.

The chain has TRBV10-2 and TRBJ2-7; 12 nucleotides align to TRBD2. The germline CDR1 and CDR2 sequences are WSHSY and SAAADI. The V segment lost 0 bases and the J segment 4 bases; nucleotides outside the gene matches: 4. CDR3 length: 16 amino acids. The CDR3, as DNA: TGCGCCAGCAGTGAGTCGACTAGCGGGAGTGGGTACGAGCAGTACTTC. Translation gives CASSESTSGSGYEQYF.

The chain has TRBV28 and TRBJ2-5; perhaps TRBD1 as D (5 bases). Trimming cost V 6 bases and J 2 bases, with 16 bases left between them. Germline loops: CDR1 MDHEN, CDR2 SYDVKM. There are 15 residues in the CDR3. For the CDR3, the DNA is TGTGCCAGCAGCCAAGGGGCAGGGAAACAAGAGACCCAGTACTTC. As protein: CASSQGAGKQETQYF.

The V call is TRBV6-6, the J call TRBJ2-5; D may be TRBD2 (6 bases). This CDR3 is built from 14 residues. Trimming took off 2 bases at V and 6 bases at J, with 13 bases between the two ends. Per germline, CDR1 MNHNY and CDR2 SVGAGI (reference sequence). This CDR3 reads CASSYRTAGQTQYF. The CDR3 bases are TGTGCCAGCAGTTACAGGACCGCGGGACAGACCCAGTACTTC.

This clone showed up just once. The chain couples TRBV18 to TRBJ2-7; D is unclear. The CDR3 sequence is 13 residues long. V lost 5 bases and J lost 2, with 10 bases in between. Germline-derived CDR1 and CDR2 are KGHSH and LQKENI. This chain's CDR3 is CASSSGRTYEQYF. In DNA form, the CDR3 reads TGTGCCAGCTCATCCGGACGGACCTACGAGCAGTACTTC. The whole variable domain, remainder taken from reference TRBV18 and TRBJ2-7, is NAGVMQNPRHLVRRRGQEARLRCSPMKGHSHVYWYRQLPEEGLKFMVYLQKENIIDESGMPKERFSAEFPKEGPSILRIQQVVRGDSAAYFCASSSGRTYEQYFGPGTRLTVT.

The CDR3 nucleotides are TGTGCCAGCAGCTTGAGCCCTAGCGGGACGGGACAAGAGACCCAGTACTTC. This encodes CASSLSPSGTGQETQYF. The V gene is TRBV5-4, the J gene TRBJ2-5; 9 positions agree with TRBD2. J was trimmed by 2 bases and V by 1 base; bases with no gene match: 9. The CDR3 loop spans 17 amino acids. Germline loops: CDR1 SGHNT, CDR2 YYREEE (reference sequence).

For the CDR3, the DNA is TGTGCCAGCAGTGTTGTCCTCACAGATACGCAGTATTTT. This sequence encodes CASSVVLTDTQYF. The chain has TRBV2 and TRBJ2-3; D is undetermined. Germline CDR1 SNHLY, CDR2 FYNNEI. The CDR3 runs 13 residues. Trimming cost V 4 bases and J 2 bases, with 7 bases left between them.

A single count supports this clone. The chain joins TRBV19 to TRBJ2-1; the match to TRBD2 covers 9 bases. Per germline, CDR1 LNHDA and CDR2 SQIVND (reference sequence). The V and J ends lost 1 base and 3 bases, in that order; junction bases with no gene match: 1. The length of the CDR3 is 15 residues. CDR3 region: CASSIGLADYNEQFF. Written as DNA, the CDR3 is TGTGCCAGTAGTATAGGACTAGCGGACTACAATGAGCAGTTCTTC.

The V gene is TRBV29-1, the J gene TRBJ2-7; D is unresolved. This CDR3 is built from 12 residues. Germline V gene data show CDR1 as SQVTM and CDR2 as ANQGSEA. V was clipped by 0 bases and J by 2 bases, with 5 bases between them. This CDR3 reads CSVEDNAYEQYF. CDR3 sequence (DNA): TGCAGCGTTGAAGACAATGCCTACGAGCAGTACTTC.

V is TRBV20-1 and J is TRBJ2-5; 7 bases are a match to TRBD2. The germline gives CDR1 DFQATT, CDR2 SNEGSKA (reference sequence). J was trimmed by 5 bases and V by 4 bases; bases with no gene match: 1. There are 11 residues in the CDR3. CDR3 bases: TGCAGTGCTATCGGGGGGGAGACCCAGTACTTC. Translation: CSAIGGETQYF.

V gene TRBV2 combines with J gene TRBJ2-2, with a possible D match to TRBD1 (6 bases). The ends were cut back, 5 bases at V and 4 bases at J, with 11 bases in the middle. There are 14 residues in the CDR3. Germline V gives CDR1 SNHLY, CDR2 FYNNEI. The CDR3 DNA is TGTGCCAGCAGTCCAGAGGGGGTCACCGGGGAGCTGTTTTTT. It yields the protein CASSPEGVTGELFF.

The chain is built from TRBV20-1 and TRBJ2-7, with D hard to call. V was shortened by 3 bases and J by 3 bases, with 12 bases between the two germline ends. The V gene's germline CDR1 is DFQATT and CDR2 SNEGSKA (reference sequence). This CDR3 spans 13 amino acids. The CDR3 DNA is TGCAGTGCTAGTCATAACGTGAACTACGAGCAGTACTTC. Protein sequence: CSASHNVNYEQYF.

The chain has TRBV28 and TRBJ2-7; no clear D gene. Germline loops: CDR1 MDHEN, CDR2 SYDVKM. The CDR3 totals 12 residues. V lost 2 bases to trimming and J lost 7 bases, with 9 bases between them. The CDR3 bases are TGTGCCAGCAGTTTAGACCCCTGGGAGCAGTACTTC. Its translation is CASSLDPWEQYF.

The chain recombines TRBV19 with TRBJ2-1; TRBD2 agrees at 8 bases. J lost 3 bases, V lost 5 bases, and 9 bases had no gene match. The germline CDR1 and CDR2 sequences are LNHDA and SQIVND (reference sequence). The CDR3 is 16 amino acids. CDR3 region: CASSAISGNRYNEQFF. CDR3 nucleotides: TGTGCCAGTAGTGCCATTAGCGGGAACCGCTACAATGAGCAGTTCTTC.